The 9 T cell receptor beta chains given below trace back to one sample, sequenced in a study of T-cell reconstitution after alpha-beta-depleted transplantation in children. Unique molecular identifiers were built into the TCRbeta library. Using its own MiXCR run on the PCR reads, TCRdb lists one record per CDR3 protein. The sample consists of 200,000 to 250,000 distinct CDR3 sequences, more than 20% of them appearing once. The starting material was PBMCs, mostly from graft donor cells, obtained 360 days after TCRalphabeta/CD19-depleted stem cell transplant. Receptor source: a female patient between 2 and 10 years old who had a stem cell transplant for congenital amegakaryocytic thrombocytopenia, so the T cells may come from the graft donor.

There are a few counts of this clonotype. The CDR3 DNA sequence: TGTGCCAGCAGAAAGGACATCGATAACACTGAAGCTTTCTTT. It is translated as CASRKDIDNTEAFF. V gene TRBV6-2 or TRBV6-3 combines with J gene TRBJ1-1; possibly TRBD1 for D (5 bases). The V end was cut by 6 bases, the J end by 2 bases, with 13 bases between. The germline CDR1 and CDR2 sequences are MNHEY and SVGEGT. The CDR3 length is 14 residues.

The DNA for the CDR3 is TGTGCCAGCAGCCGGCGGGGGGGCGTCACCGGGGAGCTGTTTTTT. Translated: CASSRRGGVTGELFF. The V and J genes are TRBV3-1 and TRBJ2-2; 9 bases are a match to TRBD2. This CDR3 comprises 15 residues. V was pared by 4 bases and J by 4 bases, with 4 bases of the junction left unmatched. Germline V gene sequence: CDR1 LGHDT, CDR2 YNNKEL (reference sequence).

This clonotype showed up just a few times. The gene calls are TRBV6-1 and TRBJ2-7; 8 bases fit TRBD1. The CDR3 is 16 residues long. V was pared by 6 bases and J by 5 bases, with 15 bases of the junction left unmatched. In germline, CDR1 is MNHNS, CDR2 SASEGT. The chain's CDR3 is CASSPSRQGMRNEQYF. In nucleotides, the CDR3 is TGTGCCAGCAGCCCTAGTCGACAGGGGATGAGGAACGAGCAGTACTTC.

A remark on this clonotype: The germline gene is not matched at one end of the junction; a read error may be the cause. This rearrangement joins TRBV5-1 to TRBJ2-2; D remains ambiguous. The CDR3 totals 14 residues. CDR1 is SGHRS and CDR2 is YFSETQ in the germline V gene. CDR3 sequence (DNA): TGCGCCAGCGGCTTGGAAACAGTCGCCGGGGAGCTGTTTTTT. Translated: CASGLETVAGELFF.

V and J are TRBV28 and TRBJ1-2, with 10 bases matching TRBD1. CDR3 length equals 17 residues. Germline CDR1 reads MDHEN; CDR2 reads SYDVKM. Germline trimming cut 2 bases from V and 4 bases from J; bases unmatched to any gene: 10. CDR3 sequence reads: CASSLATGGSAGYGYTF. The CDR3 DNA reads TGTGCCAGCAGTTTAGCGACAGGGGGCTCGGCGGGCTATGGCTACACCTTC.

This clonotype was detected only a few times. The chain employs TRBV7-2 and TRBJ2-2, with 10 bases identical to TRBD2. The CDR3 totals 15 residues. Unmatched junction bases numbered 7, after V lost 5 bases and J lost 7 bases. Looked up from germline, CDR1 is SGHTA and CDR2 is FQGNSA. The CDR3 is CASSASGRAGGELFF. The CDR3 bases are TGTGCCAGCAGCGCGAGCGGGAGGGCCGGCGGGGAGCTGTTTTTT.

This clonotype was counted ten times or more. J is TRBJ2-3 and V is TRBV25-1; D not resolved. This CDR3 is built from 12 residues. The germline V and J ends were trimmed by 7 bases and 2 bases, with 7 bases remaining between them. The germline V gene encodes CDR1 MGHDK and CDR2 SYGVNS. CDR3: CASKAPTDTQYF. Here the CDR3 DNA reads TGTGCCAGCAAAGCGCCCACAGATACGCAGTATTTT.

This clonotype was seen a handful of times. V usage is TRBV4-3 and J usage is TRBJ2-3, with TRBD2 as a possible D gene (5 bases). Per the germline V gene, CDR1 is LGHNA and CDR2 is YSLEER. CDR3 length: 17 residues. Trimming took off 0 bases at V and 0 bases at J, with 13 bases between the two ends. Here the CDR3 DNA reads TGCGCCAGCAGCCAAGATATTGCTAGCCGTAGCACAGATACGCAGTATTTT. Amino acid sequence: CASSQDIASRSTDTQYF.

This clonotype was detected ten times or more. The chain uses TRBV29-1 and TRBJ1-1; 8 positions match TRBD1. In germline, CDR1 is SQVTM, CDR2 ANQGSEA. CDR3 length equals 14 residues. V lost 3 bases to trimming and J lost 2 bases; unmatched junction nucleotides: 5. In DNA, the CDR3 is TGCAGCGTTGAGTTCAGGGGGCTTAACACTGAAGCTTTCTTT. Translating gives CSVEFRGLNTEAFF.